This T cell receptor beta chain came from a study of cytomegalovirus exposure and HLA in healthy donors. Across the whole study: Genotyping of 400 or so donors showed that 70% to 90% belonged to the Caucasian-associated ancestry cluster. Study-level points and caveats: In vitro work confirmed that three CMV-associated chains recognize CMV antigens.

In the case of this clone: Antigen: not known.

PCR amplification relied on 60 Vbeta primers (plus 13 Jbeta primers). The protocol was immunoSEQ multiplex PCR, while the TCRdb copy is restricted to in-frame clones and leaves out a portion. The sample lists about 98,000 clones, around 72% seen once, with about 2% in the top ten. Participants comprised healthy donors of bone marrow. CDR3 length equals 16 residues. CDR1 and CDR2 from the germline V gene are SGHTA and FQGNSA. V gave up 4 bases and J gave up 4 bases, with 16 bases separating them. This TCR was sampled from a male donor in good health and CMV-seronegative. This chain connects TRBV7-2 to TRBJ2-2, with D uncertain. The sequenced material came from PBMCs. CDR3 nucleotides: TGTGCCAGCAGCTCCCGGGTAGACCCGAGCACCGGGGAGCTGTTTTTT. Its translation: CASSSRVDPSTGELFF.